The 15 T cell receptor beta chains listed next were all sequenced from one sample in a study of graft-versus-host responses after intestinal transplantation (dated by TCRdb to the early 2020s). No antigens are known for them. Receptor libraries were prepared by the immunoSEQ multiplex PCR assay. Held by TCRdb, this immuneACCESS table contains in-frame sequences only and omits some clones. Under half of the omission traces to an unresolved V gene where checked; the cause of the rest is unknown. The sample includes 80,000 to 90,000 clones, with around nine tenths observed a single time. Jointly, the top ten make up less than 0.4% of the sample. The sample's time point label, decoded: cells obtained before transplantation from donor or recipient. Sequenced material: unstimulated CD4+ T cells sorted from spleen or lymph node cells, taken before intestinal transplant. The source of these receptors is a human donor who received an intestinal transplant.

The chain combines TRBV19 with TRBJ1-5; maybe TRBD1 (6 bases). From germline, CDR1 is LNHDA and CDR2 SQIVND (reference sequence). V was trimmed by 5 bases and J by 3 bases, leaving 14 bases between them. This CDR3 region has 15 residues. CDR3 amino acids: CASSPQTGPNQPQHF. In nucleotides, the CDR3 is TGTGCCAGTAGTCCCCAGACAGGACCCAATCAGCCCCAGCATTTT.

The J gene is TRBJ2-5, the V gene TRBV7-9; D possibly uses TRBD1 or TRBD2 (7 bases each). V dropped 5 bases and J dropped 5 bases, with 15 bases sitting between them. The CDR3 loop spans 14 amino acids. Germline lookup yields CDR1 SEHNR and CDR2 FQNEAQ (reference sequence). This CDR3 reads CASSPGGGAETQYF. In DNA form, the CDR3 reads TGTGCCAGCAGCCCAGGGGGGGGAGCTGAGACCCAGTACTTC.

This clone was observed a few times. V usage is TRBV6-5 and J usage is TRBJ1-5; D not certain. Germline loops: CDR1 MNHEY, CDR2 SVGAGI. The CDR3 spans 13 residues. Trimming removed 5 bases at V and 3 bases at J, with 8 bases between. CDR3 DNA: TGTGCCAGCAGTGCTCATTACAATCAGCCCCAGCATTTT. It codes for CASSAHYNQPQHF.

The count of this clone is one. CDR3 coding DNA: TGCGCCAGCAGCTTGGACGTAGCCAAAAACATTCAGTACTTC. This translates into CASSLDVAKNIQYF. V is TRBV5-1 and J is TRBJ2-4; D is undetermined. This CDR3 has 14 residues. Germline V gene sequence: CDR1 SGHRS, CDR2 YFSETQ. Trimming shortened V by 0 bases and J by 0 bases, and 4 bases separated the two germline ends.

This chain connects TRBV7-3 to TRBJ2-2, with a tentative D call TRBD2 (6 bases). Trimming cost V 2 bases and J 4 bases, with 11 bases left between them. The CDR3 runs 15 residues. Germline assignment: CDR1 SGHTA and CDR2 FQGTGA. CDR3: CASSLAGRGTGELFF. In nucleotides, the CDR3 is TGTGCCAGCAGCTTAGCGGGGCGGGGCACCGGGGAGCTGTTTTTT.

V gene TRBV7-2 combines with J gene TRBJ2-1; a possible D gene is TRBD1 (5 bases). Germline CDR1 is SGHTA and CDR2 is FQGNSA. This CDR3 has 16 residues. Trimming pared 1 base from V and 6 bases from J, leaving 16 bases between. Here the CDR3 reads CASSLVWLGPGNEQFF. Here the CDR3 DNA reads TGTGCCAGCAGCTTAGTCTGGCTGGGGCCTGGCAATGAGCAGTTCTTC.

The CDR3 DNA reads as TGCGCCAGCAGTGAGCAGGGTTACGGAAACACCATATATTTT. Protein: CASSEQGYGNTIYF. The V gene is TRBV10-2, the J gene TRBJ1-3; D possibly corresponds to TRBD1 (5 bases). The V end was cut by 2 bases, the J end by 4 bases, with 9 bases between. The CDR3 sequence is 14 residues long. Germline V gives CDR1 WSHSY, CDR2 SAAADI.

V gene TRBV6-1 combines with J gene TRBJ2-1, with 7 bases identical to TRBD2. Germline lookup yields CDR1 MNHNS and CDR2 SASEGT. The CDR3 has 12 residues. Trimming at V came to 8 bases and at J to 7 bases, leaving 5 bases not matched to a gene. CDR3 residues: CASRDSGNEQFF. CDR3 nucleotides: TGTGCCAGCCGGGATAGCGGGAATGAGCAGTTCTTC.

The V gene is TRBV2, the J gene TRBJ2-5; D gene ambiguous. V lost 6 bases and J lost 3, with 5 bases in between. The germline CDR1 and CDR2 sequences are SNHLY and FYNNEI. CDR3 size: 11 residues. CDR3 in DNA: TGTGCCAGCAGGCCAGAAGAGACCCAGTACTTC. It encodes CASRPEETQYF. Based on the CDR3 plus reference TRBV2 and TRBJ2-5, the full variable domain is EPEVTQTPSHQVTQMGQEVILRCVPISNHLYFYWYRQILGQKVEFLVSFYNNEISEKSEIFDDQFSVERPDGSNFTLKIRSTKLEDSAMYFCASRPEETQYFGPGTRLLVL.

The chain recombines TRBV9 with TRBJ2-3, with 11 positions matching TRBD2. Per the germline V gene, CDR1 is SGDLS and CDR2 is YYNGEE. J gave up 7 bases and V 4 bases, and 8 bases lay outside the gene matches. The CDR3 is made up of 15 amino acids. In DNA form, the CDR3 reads TGTGCCAGCAGCCTACTAGCGGGAGATTCGAATACGCAGTATTTT. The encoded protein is CASSLLAGDSNTQYF.

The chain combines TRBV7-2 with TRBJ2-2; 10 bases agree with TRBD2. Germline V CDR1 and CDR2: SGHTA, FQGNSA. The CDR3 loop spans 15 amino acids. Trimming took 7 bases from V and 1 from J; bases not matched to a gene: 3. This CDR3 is CASTRLAGNTGELFF. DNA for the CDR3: TGTGCCAGCACCCGACTAGCGGGGAACACCGGGGAGCTGTTTTTT.

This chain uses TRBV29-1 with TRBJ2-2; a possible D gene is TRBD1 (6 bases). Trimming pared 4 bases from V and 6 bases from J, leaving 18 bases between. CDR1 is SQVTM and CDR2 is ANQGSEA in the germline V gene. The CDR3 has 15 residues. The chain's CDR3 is CSVGEWPKGAGELFF. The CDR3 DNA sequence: TGCAGCGTTGGCGAATGGCCCAAGGGGGCCGGGGAGCTGTTTTTT.

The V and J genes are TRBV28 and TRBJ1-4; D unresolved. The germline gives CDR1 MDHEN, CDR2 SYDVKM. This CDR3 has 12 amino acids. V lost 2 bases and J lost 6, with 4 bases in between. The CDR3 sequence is CASSLTDEKLFF. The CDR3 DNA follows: TGTGCCAGCAGTTTAACCGATGAAAAACTGTTTTTT.

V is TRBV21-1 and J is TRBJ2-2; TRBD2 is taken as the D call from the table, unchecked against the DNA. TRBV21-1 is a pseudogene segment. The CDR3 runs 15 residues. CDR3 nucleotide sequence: TGTGCCAGCAGCCTGCGGGAGGTTTTCTCCGGGGAGCTGTTTTTT. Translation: CASSLREVFSGELFF.

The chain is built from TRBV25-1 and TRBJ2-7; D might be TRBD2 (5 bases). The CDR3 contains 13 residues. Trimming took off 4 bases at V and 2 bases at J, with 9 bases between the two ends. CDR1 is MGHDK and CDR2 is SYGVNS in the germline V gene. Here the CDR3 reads CASSVVGTYEQYF. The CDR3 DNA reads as TGTGCCAGCAGTGTCGTCGGGACCTACGAGCAGTACTTC.